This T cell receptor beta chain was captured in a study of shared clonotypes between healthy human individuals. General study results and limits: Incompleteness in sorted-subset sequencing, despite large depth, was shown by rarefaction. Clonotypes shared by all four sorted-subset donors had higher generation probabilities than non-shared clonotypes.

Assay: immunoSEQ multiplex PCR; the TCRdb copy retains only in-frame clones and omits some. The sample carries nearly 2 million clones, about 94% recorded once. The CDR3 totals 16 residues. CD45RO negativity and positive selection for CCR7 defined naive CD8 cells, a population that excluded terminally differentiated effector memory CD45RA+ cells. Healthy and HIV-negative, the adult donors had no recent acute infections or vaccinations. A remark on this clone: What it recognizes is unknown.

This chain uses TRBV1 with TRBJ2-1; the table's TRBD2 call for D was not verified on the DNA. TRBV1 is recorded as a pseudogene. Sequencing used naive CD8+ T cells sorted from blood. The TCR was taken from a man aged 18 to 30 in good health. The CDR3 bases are TGCACCAGCAGCCAAGTGGACGGGGGGACCTACAATGAGCAGTTCTTC. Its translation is CTSSQVDGGTYNEQFF.